A selection of T cell receptor beta chains follows, all from one sample in a study of blood T cell repertoires in COVID-19. The data were produced by immunoSEQ multiplex PCR, yet TCRdb's version contains in-frame clones alone and is incomplete. The repertoire holds fewer than 350,000 clones, around 90% seen once, with almost 9.5% in the top ten. Sequenced material: peripheral blood. The receptors were gathered from a man younger than 35 with active or convalescent COVID-19. Each CDR3 is given with its conserved first and last residue. The order of the fields is clone size, D gene, V gene, J gene, CDR3 DNA, CDR3 protein. The D gene is left open where the match is weak. Where a row states a size, it is once, few, many or the class of an expanded clone; other rows omit it.

size: NA; D: NA; V: TRBV4-1; J: TRBJ1-5; DNA: TGCGCCAGCAGCCAACGCTCCGGACAGCCCAATCAGCCCCAGCATTTT; CDR3: CASSQRSGQPNQPQHF
size: NA; D: NA; V: TRBV9; J: TRBJ1-2; DNA: TGTGCCAGCAGCTCCCAGACCCAGGGTTCGTCTGGCTACACCTTC; CDR3: CASSSQTQGSSGYTF
size: few; D: NA; V: TRBV7-9; J: TRBJ1-4; DNA: TGTGCCAGCAGCTTCCCGGGATCCCTCGGAGAAAAACTGTTTTTT; CDR3: CASSFPGSLGEKLFF
size: few; D: NA; V: TRBV10-3; J: TRBJ2-7; DNA: TGTGCCATCAGTGAGTCTGGTGGTGGGCTCGAGCAGTACTTC; CDR3: CAISESGGGLEQYF
size: NA; D: NA; V: TRBV3-1/TRBV3-2; J: TRBJ2-5; DNA: TGTGCCAGCAGCCAGCCCGTAAAAGGGGGTTTCGAGACCCAGTACTTC; CDR3: CASSQPVKGGFETQYF
size: NA; D: TRBD1; V: TRBV27; J: TRBJ1-2; DNA: TGTGCCAGCAGTTCCCTCCGGGACAGGGGGCCGGTGGGCTATGGCTACACCTTC; CDR3: CASSSLRDRGPVGYGYTF
size: NA; D: NA; V: TRBV27; J: TRBJ2-2; DNA: TGTGCCAGCAGTGTCGCGAACACCGGGGAGCTGTTTTTT; CDR3: CASSVANTGELFF
size: once; D: TRBD1; V: TRBV7-9; J: TRBJ1-2; DNA: TGTGCCAGCAGCTGGGACAGCCTCTATGGCTACACCTTC; CDR3: CASSWDSLYGYTF
size: NA; D: NA; V: TRBV15; J: TRBJ1-1; DNA: TGTGCCACCAGCGCGGGGAAGACAACTGAAGCTTTCTTT; CDR3: CATSAGKTTEAFF
size: NA; D: NA; V: TRBV19; J: TRBJ2-2; DNA: TGTGCCAGTAGTCTTGGACTACGGGTGGGCGGGGAGCTGTTTTTT; CDR3: CASSLGLRVGGELFF
size: many; D: TRBD1; V: TRBV19; J: TRBJ1-5; DNA: TGTGCCAGTAGTACGTTGGACAGGGCACTAGATCGCAATCAGCCCCAGCATTTT; CDR3: CASSTLDRALDRNQPQHF
size: NA; D: NA; V: TRBV19; J: TRBJ2-1; DNA: TGTGCCAGTATTCTTGAGCAGTTCTTC; CDR3: CASILEQFF
size: NA; D: NA; V: TRBV27; J: TRBJ1-2; DNA: TGTGCCAGCTTGGCGGGGTCCGGCTACACCTTC; CDR3: CASLAGSGYTF
size: NA; D: TRBD1; V: TRBV10-3; J: TRBJ1-6; DNA: TGTGCCATCAAGGGACAGCATAATTCACCCCTCCACTTT; CDR3: CAIKGQHNSPLHF
size: NA; D: NA; V: TRBV9; J: TRBJ1-3; DNA: TGTGCCAGCAGCGTCGATGGGGCCCTCTCTGGAAACACCATATATTTT; CDR3: CASSVDGALSGNTIYF
size: NA; D: TRBD1; V: TRBV6-5; J: TRBJ1-6; DNA: TGTGCCAGCAGACCCCCGGGACAGCTTAATTCACCCCTCCACTTT; CDR3: CASRPPGQLNSPLHF
size: NA; D: NA; V: TRBV5-1; J: TRBJ2-3; DNA: TGCGCCAGCAAATGGTCCTCCTACACAGATACGCAGTATTTT; CDR3: CASKWSSYTDTQYF
size: NA; D: TRBD1; V: TRBV4-3; J: TRBJ1-2; DNA: TGCGCCAGCAGCCAAGATTTAGGGACAGCCTATGGCTACACCTTC; CDR3: CASSQDLGTAYGYTF
size: NA; D: NA; V: TRBV7-8; J: TRBJ1-5; DNA: TGTGCCAGCAGCTACGGTTCACCCTATAGCAATCAGCCCCAGCATTTT; CDR3: CASSYGSPYSNQPQHF
size: NA; D: NA; V: TRBV7-9; J: TRBJ1-2; DNA: NA; CDR3: CASSSSTALNYGYTF
size: NA; D: NA; V: TRBV6-1; J: TRBJ1-1; DNA: TGTGCCAGCAGTGAACTAGGAGGGAGTATCACTGAAGCTTTCTTT; CDR3: CASSELGGSITEAFF
size: once; D: NA; V: TRBV6-2/TRBV6-3; J: TRBJ2-1; DNA: TGTGCCAGCAGTGCGACTCTTACGGGGGAGTTCTTC; CDR3: CASSATLTGEFF
size: once; D: TRBD1; V: TRBV5-5; J: TRBJ1-1; DNA: TGTGCCAGCAGCCTCATAAGACAGGGCAGAGGGGTTGTACGAGCTTTCTTT; CDR3: CASSLIRQGRGVVRAFF
size: NA; D: TRBD2; V: TRBV6-2/TRBV6-3; J: TRBJ2-1; DNA: TGTGCCAGCAGTTCGCTAGGACTAGCGGGGAATGAGCAGTTCTTC; CDR3: CASSSLGLAGNEQFF
size: NA; D: TRBD1; V: TRBV6-5; J: TRBJ2-5; DNA: TGTGCCAGCAGTTACGGGCAGGGGGTAGGGAAGACCCAGTACTTC; CDR3: CASSYGQGVGKTQYF
size: NA; D: NA; V: TRBV11-2; J: TRBJ1-2; DNA: TGTGCCAGCAGCTTAGGAGGGGGCTACACCTTC; CDR3: CASSLGGGYTF
size: NA; D: TRBD2; V: TRBV7-2; J: TRBJ2-3; DNA: TGTGCCAGCAGCTTCCGTGGCGGGGGGGCCTTGGATACGCAGTATTTT; CDR3: CASSFRGGGALDTQYF
size: NA; D: NA; V: TRBV29-1; J: TRBJ2-7; DNA: TGCAGCGTTGTACAGGGCTCCTACGAGCAGTACTTC; CDR3: CSVVQGSYEQYF
size: NA; D: TRBD2; V: TRBV6-5; J: TRBJ2-7; DNA: TGTGCCAGCAAGGCAGCGGGGGGCTCCTACGAGCAGTACTTC; CDR3: CASKAAGGSYEQYF
size: NA; D: TRBD1; V: TRBV7-9; J: TRBJ1-4; DNA: TGTGCCAGCCCGGTCCCGGGACAGGGAGGAGAAAAACTGTTTTTT; CDR3: CASPVPGQGGEKLFF
size: NA; D: NA; V: TRBV6-6; J: TRBJ2-7; DNA: TGTGCCAGCAGTTATGGGCAGATATCCTACGAGCAGTACTTC; CDR3: CASSYGQISYEQYF
size: NA; D: NA; V: TRBV6-5; J: TRBJ1-2; DNA: TGTGCCAGCAGAACACGAAAAACAGGGTACTATGGCTACACCTTC; CDR3: CASRTRKTGYYGYTF
size: once; D: TRBD1; V: TRBV7-9; J: TRBJ2-7; DNA: TGTGCCAGCAGCTTACTTCCGGGACAGGGGGCGAAGTGGGAGCAGTACTTC; CDR3: CASSLLPGQGAKWEQYF
size: NA; D: TRBD1; V: TRBV9; J: TRBJ1-3; DNA: TGTGCCAGCAGCTGGACAGGCATGGGAAACACCATATATTTT; CDR3: CASSWTGMGNTIYF
size: NA; D: TRBD1; V: TRBV3-1/TRBV3-2; J: TRBJ2-7; DNA: TGTGCCAGCAGCCCCCTCACAGGGGTGCCCTACGAGCAGTACTTC; CDR3: CASSPLTGVPYEQYF